This T cell receptor (beta chain) emerged from a study of low-dose radiotherapy and immunotherapy resistance in tumors. As for the study in general: Participants were given intravenous cyclophosphamide 200 mg/m2 every two weeks, one day before radiation and immunotherapy.

cDNA synthesis used a TRAV/TRBV-specific primer set for both chains. Amplification, which lasted 20 to 25 PCR cycles, used a constant-region primer and V-primer adapter to amplify TCRs. Each CDR3 protein is one row after TCRdb ran MiXCR on the reads. The sample includes 60,000 or so distinct CDR3 sequences, approximately 22% of them seen just once. This clonotype was found many times. This CDR3 is 13 amino acids long. The ends were cut back, 0 bases at V and 3 bases at J, with 7 bases in the middle. Germline loops: CDR1 SGHRS, CDR2 YFSETQ. The time point: after trial treatment. Treatment reported: LDRT plus nivolumab, ipilimumab, low-dose cyclophosphamide and aspirin (RACIN trial). The patients who were eligible all carried advanced solid tumors that lacked tumor-infiltrating lymphocytes, meaning the tumors were TIL-negative.

This specimen consisted of PBMCs, obtained after low-dose radiotherapy plus immunotherapy. The chain carries TRBV5-1 and TRBJ2-7; D remains unclear. The TCR comes from a male donor with prostate cancer. The CDR3 DNA sequence: TGCGCCAGCAGCTTGGAGGCTGACTACGAGCAGTACTTC. Translating gives CASSLEADYEQYF. Full variable domain (rest looked up from reference TRBV5-1 and TRBJ2-7): KAGVTQTPRYLIKTRGQQVTLSCSPISGHRSVSWYQQTPGQGLQFLFEYFSETQRNKGNFPGRFSGRQFSNSRSEMNVSTLELGDSALYLCASSLEADYEQYFGPGTRLTVT.